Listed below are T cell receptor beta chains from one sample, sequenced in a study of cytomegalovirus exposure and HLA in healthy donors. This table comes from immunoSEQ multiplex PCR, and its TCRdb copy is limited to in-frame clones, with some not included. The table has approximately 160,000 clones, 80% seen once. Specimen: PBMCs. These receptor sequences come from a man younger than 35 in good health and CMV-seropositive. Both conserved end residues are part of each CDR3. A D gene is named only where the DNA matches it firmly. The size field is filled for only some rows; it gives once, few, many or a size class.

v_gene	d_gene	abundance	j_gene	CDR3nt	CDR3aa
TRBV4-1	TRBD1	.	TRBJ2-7	TGCGCCAGCAGCCACGATGACAGGGCTTACGAGCAGTACTTC	CASSHDDRAYEQYF
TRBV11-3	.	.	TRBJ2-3	TGTGCCAGCAGCTCCCGAGCAGATACGCAGTATTTT	CASSSRADTQYF
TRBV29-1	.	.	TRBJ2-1	TGCAGCGTTGAAGATCGACTAGGGTCCTACAATGAGCAGTTCTTC	CSVEDRLGSYNEQFF
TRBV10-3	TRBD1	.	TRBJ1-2	TGTGCCATCGGGAGTGGGGACAGGGGCTATGGCTACACCTTC	CAIGSGDRGYGYTF
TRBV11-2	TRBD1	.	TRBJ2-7	TGTGCCAGCACCTTGTCCGGGACAGTCTCCTACGAGCAGTACTTC	CASTLSGTVSYEQYF
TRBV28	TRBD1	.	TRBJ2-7	TGTGCCAGCAGACCGGGACAGTCCTACGAGCAGTACTTC	CASRPGQSYEQYF
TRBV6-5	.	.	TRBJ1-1	TGTGCCAGCACCCAAGGGGGAGAAGCTTTCTTT	CASTQGGEAFF
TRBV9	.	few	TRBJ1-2	TGTGCCAGCAGCGGTGGGGGCGCACTTGGGGACTATGGCTACACCTTC	CASSGGGALGDYGYTF
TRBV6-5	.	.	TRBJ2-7	TGTGCCAGCAGTTACTCGAGCCCTGGACTCTCTTGGAAGCAGTACTTC	CASSYSSPGLSWKQYF
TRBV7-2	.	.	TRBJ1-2	TGTGCCAGCAGCTTAATGCCACAGGCGCTCTATGGCTACACCTTC	CASSLMPQALYGYTF
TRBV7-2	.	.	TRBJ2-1	TGTGCCAGCAGCTCGAGCTCCTACAATGAGCAGTTCTTC	CASSSSSYNEQFF
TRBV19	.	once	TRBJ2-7	TGTGCCAGTAGTAGTCGGGGCTACGAGCAGTACTTC	CASSSRGYEQYF
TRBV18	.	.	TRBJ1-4	TGTGCCAGCTCCCGTACCCGGGAGAAGACTAATGAAAAACTGTTTTTT	CASSRTREKTNEKLFF
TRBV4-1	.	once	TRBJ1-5	TGCGCCAGCAGCCATATCGCTAATAGCAATCAGCCCCAGCATTTT	CASSHIANSNQPQHF
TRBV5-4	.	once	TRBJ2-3	TGTGCCAGCAGCGGGGAGTGGGGGGGCCAGGGAGATACGCAGTATTTT	CASSGEWGGQGDTQYF
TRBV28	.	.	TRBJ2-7	TGTGCCAGCAGTTTTAGGACAGCCTACGAGCAGTACTTC	CASSFRTAYEQYF
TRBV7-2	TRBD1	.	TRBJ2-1	TGTGCCAGCAGCTTAGTATCGGGACAGGGTAACGATGAGCAGTTCTTC	CASSLVSGQGNDEQFF
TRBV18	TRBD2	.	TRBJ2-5	TGTGCCAGCTCACCAAAAGGACTAGCGGCAGAGACCCAGTACTTC	CASSPKGLAAETQYF
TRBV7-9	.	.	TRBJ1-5	TGTGCCAGCAGCTTAGAACAGGGCTATAGCAATCAGCCCCAGCATTTT	CASSLEQGYSNQPQHF
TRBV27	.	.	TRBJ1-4	TGTGCCAGCAGTTTAAGGGGTTCTAATGAAAAACTGTTTTTT	CASSLRGSNEKLFF
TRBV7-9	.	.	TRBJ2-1	TGTGCCAGCAGCTTAGCGCCGTACGGCAATGAGCAGTTCTTC	CASSLAPYGNEQFF
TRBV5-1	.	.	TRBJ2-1	TGCGCCAGCAGCGTGATGGTAGCTGGAGGTAGTGAGCAGTTCTTC	CASSVMVAGGSEQFF
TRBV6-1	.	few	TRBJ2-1	TGTGCCAGCAGCCTCCGGGACTCTTTGAATGAGCAGTTCTTC	CASSLRDSLNEQFF
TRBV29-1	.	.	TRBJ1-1	TGCAGCGTTGAGGTAGCGGGGGTAGGAACTGAAGCTTTCTTT	CSVEVAGVGTEAFF
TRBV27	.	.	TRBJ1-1	TGTGCCAGCAGTTTCCCGGGGTATCTTTCTGAAGCTTTCTTT	CASSFPGYLSEAFF
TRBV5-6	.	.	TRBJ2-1	TGTGCCAGCACGGACTGGCTAAACAATGAGCAGTTCTTC	CASTDWLNNEQFF
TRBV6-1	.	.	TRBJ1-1	TGTGCCAGCAGTGCCGGGAAGAACACTGAAGCTTTCTTT	CASSAGKNTEAFF
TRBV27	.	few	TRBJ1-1	TGTGCCAGCAGTTTAGGGACACTCAGGGGTTGGACTGAAGCTTTCTTT	CASSLGTLRGWTEAFF
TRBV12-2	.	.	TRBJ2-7	TGTGCAAGTCGCTTAGTCGACGGACTGATGGCGGACGAGCAGTACTTC	CASRLVDGLMADEQYF
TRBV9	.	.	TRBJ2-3	TGTGCCAGCAGCGTAGCTTCTCTGTCCAGCACAGATACGCAGTATTTT	CASSVASLSSTDTQYF
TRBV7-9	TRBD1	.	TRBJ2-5	TGTGCCAGCAGCTTAGCTGGGACAGTCTTCAAAGAGACCCAGTACTTC	CASSLAGTVFKETQYF
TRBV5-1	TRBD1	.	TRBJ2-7	TGCGCCAGCAGCTTGGGGCGGACAGGGTATGGCTCCTACGAGCAGTACTTC	CASSLGRTGYGSYEQYF
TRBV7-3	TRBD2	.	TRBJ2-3	TGTGCCAGCAGCCTGGGACTAGTGGGGGGTGGAGATACGCAGTATTTT	CASSLGLVGGGDTQYF
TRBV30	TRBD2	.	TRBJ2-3	TGTGCCTGGGTAGCGGGAGGGCTTGGCACAGATACGCAGTATTTT	CAWVAGGLGTDTQYF
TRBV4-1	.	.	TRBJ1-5	TGCGCCAGCAGCCAGGGGGGGAATCAGCCCCAGCATTTT	CASSQGGNQPQHF
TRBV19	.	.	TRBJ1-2	TGTGCCAGTAGTTTGCGCCGGGACACCAACTATGGCTACACCTTC	CASSLRRDTNYGYTF
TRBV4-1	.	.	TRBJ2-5	TGCGCCAGCAGCCACGACCAAGAGACCCAGTACTTC	CASSHDQETQYF
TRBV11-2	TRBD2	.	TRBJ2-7	TGTGCCAGCAGCTTAGCCAGCGGGAGGGCGCAAGAGCAGTACTTC	CASSLASGRAQEQYF
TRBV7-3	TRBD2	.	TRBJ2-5	TGTGCCAGCAGCCTCGGACTAGTGGGGAATTACCAAGAGACCCAGTACTTC	CASSLGLVGNYQETQYF
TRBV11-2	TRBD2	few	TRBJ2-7	TGTGCCAGCAGCTTGAGCGGGAGAAGCCCCTACGAGCAGTACTTC	CASSLSGRSPYEQYF
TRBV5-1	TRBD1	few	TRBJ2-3	TGCGCCAGCAGCCGGGGGTTGGGACAGGAGCGAACAGATACGCAGTATTTT	CASSRGLGQERTDTQYF
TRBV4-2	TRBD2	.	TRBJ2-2	TGTGCCAGCAGCCAAGAGCCCAGCGGGGGCGCGAACACCGGGGAGCTGTTTTTT	CASSQEPSGGANTGELFF
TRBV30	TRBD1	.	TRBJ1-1	TGTGCCGGAGAGCAGGAGGGGGCTACTGAAGCTTTCTTT	CAGEQEGATEAFF
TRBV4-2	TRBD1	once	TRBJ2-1	TGTGCCAGCAGCCTTAAAAGGCAGGGGGCTTGGGAAAGCTCCTACAATGAGCAGTTCTTC	CASSLKRQGAWESSYNEQFF
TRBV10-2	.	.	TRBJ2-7	TGCGCCAGCAGTGTAAACTACGAGCAGTACTTC	CASSVNYEQYF
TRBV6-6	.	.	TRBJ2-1	TGTGCCAGCAGGTCGACTAGTCTTCAGAACAATGAGCAGTTCTTC	CASRSTSLQNNEQFF
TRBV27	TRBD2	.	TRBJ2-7	TGTGCCAGCAGTCCCCTTAGGACTAGCTACGAGCAGTACTTC	CASSPLRTSYEQYF
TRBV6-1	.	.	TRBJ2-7	TGTGCCAGCAGTGAATTAAACAGGCAATACTCCTACGAGCAGTACTTC	CASSELNRQYSYEQYF
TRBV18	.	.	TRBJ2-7	TGTGCCAGCTCACCAGGCCAAGTGCAAGCCTACGAGCAGTACTTC	CASSPGQVQAYEQYF
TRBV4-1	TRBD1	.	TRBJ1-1	TGCGCCAGCAGCCTAGCTTGGGGACAGGGGGCAAATGGGGCTTTCTTT	CASSLAWGQGANGAFF
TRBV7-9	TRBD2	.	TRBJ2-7	TGTGCCAGCAGCCGCCAGGGAGGGTCCTACGAGCAGTACTTC	CASSRQGGSYEQYF
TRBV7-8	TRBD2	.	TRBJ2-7	TGTGCCAGCAGTGGGTCGGGGGGCGAGCAGTACTTC	CASSGSGGEQYF
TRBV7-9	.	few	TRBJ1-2	TGTGCCAGCAGCTTAGCCCCAGAGGACATTAACTATGGCTACACCTTC	CASSLAPEDINYGYTF
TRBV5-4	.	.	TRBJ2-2	TGTGCCAGCAGCGTCGGCGGTAGCGGGAACACCGGGGAGCTGTTTTTT	CASSVGGSGNTGELFF
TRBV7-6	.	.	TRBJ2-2	TGTGCCAGCAGCGAGGTGGCCCCCGGGGAGCTGTTTTTT	CASSEVAPGELFF
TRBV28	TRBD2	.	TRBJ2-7	TGTGCCAGCGCACTAGCGGGTACCTACGAGCAGTACTTC	CASALAGTYEQYF
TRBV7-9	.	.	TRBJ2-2	TGTGCCAGCAGCCCCCCTTGGGCTAGTGGGGCCCACACCGGGGAGCTGTTTTTT	CASSPPWASGAHTGELFF
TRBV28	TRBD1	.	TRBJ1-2	TGTGCCATAGGGACAGTGATGAACTATGGCTACACCTTC	CAIGTVMNYGYTF
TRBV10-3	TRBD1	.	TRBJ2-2	TGTGCCATAAGACAGGGTGGCGGCACCGGGGAGCTGTTTTTT	CAIRQGGGTGELFF